These T cell receptor beta chains were read from a single sample in a study of blood T cells in healthy people across ages. TCRdb reprocessed the 5' RACE reads via MiXCR and lists one record per CDR3 protein. The table has around 1,000,000 distinct CDR3 sequences, less than 25% seen once. This same sample was also part of a study on T cells of mothers and their children.

The sequenced sample consisted of blood. Source of these receptors: a girl under 10 years old in good health. Both conserved end residues are part of each CDR3. D genes are given only for firm matches. Clone size appears in some rows only: once, few, many, or a class for an expanded clone.

J gene | V gene | D gene | CDR3 length | clone size | CDR3 DNA | CDR3 protein
TRBJ2-7 | TRBV6-2/TRBV6-3 | - | 16 | - | TGTGCCAGCAGCTTTACCTTACAGGGCCTCGACTACGAGCAGTACTTC | CASSFTLQGLDYEQYF
TRBJ1-2 | TRBV28 | - | 12 | - | TGTGCCAGTATGGGCTTTGGCTATGGCTACACCTTC | CASMGFGYGYTF
TRBJ2-6 | TRBV4-1 | - | 16 | - | TGTGCCAGCAGCCAAGCACAGCACTCTGGGGCCAACGTCCTGACTTTC | CASSQAQHSGANVLTF
TRBJ1-1 | TRBV28 | - | 13 | - | TGTGCCAGCAGGGACCAGGCGTACACTGAAGCTTTCTTT | CASRDQAYTEAFF
TRBJ1-1 | TRBV5-1 | - | 14 | - | TGCGCCAGCAGCTTGGGGAGGGGATTGGCTGAAGCTTTCTTT | CASSLGRGLAEAFF
TRBJ2-1 | TRBV12-3/TRBV12-4 | TRBD2 | 14 | - | TGTGCCAGCAGTCCGGGACTAGTAACAAGTGAGCAGTTCTTC | CASSPGLVTSEQFF
TRBJ2-3 | TRBV27 | - | 15 | - | TGTGCCAGCAGTTTAGGGGGACGAGTGGCAGATACGCAGTATTTT | CASSLGGRVADTQYF
TRBJ1-5 | TRBV4-1 | - | 16 | few | TGCGCCAGCAGCCAAAGATATATCCCGGAAAATCAGCCCCAGCATTTT | CASSQRYIPENQPQHF
TRBJ1-5 | TRBV6-1 | - | 15 | - | TGTGCCAGCAGTGGTGCGGGCGTGGGCAATCAGCCCCAGCATTTT | CASSGAGVGNQPQHF
TRBJ1-1 | TRBV19 | TRBD1 | 15 | - | TGTGCCAGTAGTATCCTGACAGGGGCATTAAGTGTCGATTTCTTT | CASSILTGALSVDFF
TRBJ2-1 | TRBV24-1 | - | 19 | - | TGTGCCACCAGTGATTATGGGGGGACAGTCGACACGGAGCACAATGAGCAGTTCTTC | CATSDYGGTVDTEHNEQFF
TRBJ2-6 | TRBV12-3/TRBV12-4 | - | 15 | - | TGTGCCAGCAGTTTCGGGCCCTCTGGGGCCAACGTCCTGACTTTC | CASSFGPSGANVLTF